The TCR beta chain under discussion was sequenced for a study of blood T cell repertoires in COVID-19. The overall study: Samples of COVID-19 (acute and convalescent) were obtained from the United States, Italy and Spain. In each case, the material was cDNA or gDNA derived from T cells, B-cell-depleted T cells, or PBMCs.

As originally analysed: Estimates of nucleated cell counts were drawn from the amplification of reference gene primers. Sequencing was performed with immunoSEQ multiplex PCR; in TCRdb, only in-frame clones are kept and a portion is missing. V and J calls and clone size are copied from that table; D and trimming were computed from the DNA. The table lists roughly 68,000 clones, approximately 82% of them singletons. CDR1 is LNHDA and CDR2 is SQIVND in the germline V gene (reference sequence). V was pared by 5 bases and J by 5 bases, with 16 bases between. This CDR3 is built from 14 residues. The receptor comes from a woman older than 75 with acute or convalescent COVID-19. The chain combines TRBV19 with TRBJ2-7; the D gene is possibly TRBD2 (6 bases). Sequencing input: peripheral blood. The CDR3 DNA follows: TGTGCCAGTAGTCCCCGAGGAGGGTTGAACGAGCAGTACTTC. Translating gives CASSPRGGLNEQYF.